This TCR beta chain emerged from a study of OX40 agonist ivuxolimab in advanced cancers. Study conclusions and caveats: At doses 0.1 to 3.0 mg/kg, CD4+ and CD8+ clones expanded.

TCRdb's copy holds only in-frame clones and misses some; the assay was immunoSEQ multiplex PCR. This repertoire shows 50,000 to 75,000 clones, approximately 90% found once; its top ten account for 14%. Concerning this clone: Its antigen is not known.

The germline V gene has CDR1 MNHEY and CDR2 SMNVEV (reference sequence). The CDR3 has 13 amino acids. V gave up 2 bases and J gave up 6 bases, with 7 bases separating them. Sequences were derived from CD4+ or CD8+ T cells sorted from blood, sampled in a trial of the OX40 agonist ivuxolimab. The rearrangement joins TRBV27 to TRBJ2-2; unclear D gene. The sequence derives from an adult with an advanced solid tumor such as melanoma, head and neck, liver or kidney cancer. CDR3 sequence (DNA): TGTGCCAGCAGTTTAATGTCCCCCGGGGAGCTGTTTTTT. The encoded protein is CASSLMSPGELFF.